This TCR beta chain was sequenced for a study of human CD8 memory T cell subsets. RNA came from duplicate vials of about 150,000 sorted CD8+ T cells per subset. A UMI-labeled 5' RACE approach was the method that produced the TCR beta libraries. Original methodology: Functional CDR3 beta clonotypes numbered roughly 2,600 to 18,000 per TCR beta library. Following a re-call of the 5' RACE reads, TCRdb has one entry per CDR3 protein and lacks DNA. Here the V and J calls rest on TCRdb's processing, not on the authors' analysis. This table holds about 6,200 distinct CDR3 sequences. CDR1 is MGHRA, CDR2 YSYEKL, per germline. The CDR3 covers 17 residues. Details on this clonotype: What it binds is unknown.

Study-wide findings and caveats: Chao1 estimates hinted that stem-like memory T cells outstripped precursor exhausted T cells in diversity. Effector memory cells lacked the similarly high diversity that stem-like memory and precursor exhausted T cells had.

The chain carries TRBV4-1 and TRBJ2-3; TCRdb proposes TRBD2, but this gene call is untestable without DNA. This TCR derives from a human donor in good health. Sequencing used CD8+ effector memory T cells (TEM) sorted from PBMCs. Subset denoted: effector memory CD8 T cells, CCR7- CD45RO+ CD95+. This CDR3 is CASSQERASGSTDTQYF.